This TCR beta chain was documented in a study of T-cell memory formation after mild COVID-19. TCRdb re-called the 5' RACE reads with MiXCR, one entry per CDR3 protein. The sample includes approximately 340,000 distinct CDR3 sequences, approximately 12% seen only once; the top ten take 20% to 25%. V was shortened by 5 bases and J by 2 bases, with 11 bases between the two germline ends. CDR1 and CDR2 (germline): SGHRS, YFSETQ. This CDR3 spans 15 amino acids. The sequencing input was PBMCs or a T cell subset sorted from them (not recorded which). The rearrangement links TRBV5-1 to TRBJ2-6; D not resolved. The TCR originated in a man between 18 and 29 years old who had mild COVID-19 (a few samples of this study predate the infection). Cell type and time point are not known. CDR3 residues: CASSFQSTGANVLTF. Written as DNA, the CDR3 is TGCGCCAGCAGTTTCCAGAGTACTGGGGCCAACGTCCTGACTTTC.